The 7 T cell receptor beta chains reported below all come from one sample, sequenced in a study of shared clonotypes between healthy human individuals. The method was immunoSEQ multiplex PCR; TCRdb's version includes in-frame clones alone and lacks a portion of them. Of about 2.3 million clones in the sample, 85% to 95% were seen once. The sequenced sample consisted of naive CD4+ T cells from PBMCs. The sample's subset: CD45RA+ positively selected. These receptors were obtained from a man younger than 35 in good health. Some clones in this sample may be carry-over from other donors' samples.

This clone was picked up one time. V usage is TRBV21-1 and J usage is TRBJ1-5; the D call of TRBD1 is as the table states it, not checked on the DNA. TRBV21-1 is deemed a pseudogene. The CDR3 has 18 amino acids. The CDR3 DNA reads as TGTGCCAGCAGCGCAACAACCTCGACTGACAGGGTTTTGGAGCCCCAGCATTTT. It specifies CASSATTSTDRVLEPQHF.

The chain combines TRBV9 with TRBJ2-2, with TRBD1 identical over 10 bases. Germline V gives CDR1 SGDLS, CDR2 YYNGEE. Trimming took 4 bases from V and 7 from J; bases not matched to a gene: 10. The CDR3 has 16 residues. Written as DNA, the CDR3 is TGTGCCAGCAGCCACGAGGGACAGGGGTGGAACGGGGAGCTGTTTTTT. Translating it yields CASSHEGQGWNGELFF.

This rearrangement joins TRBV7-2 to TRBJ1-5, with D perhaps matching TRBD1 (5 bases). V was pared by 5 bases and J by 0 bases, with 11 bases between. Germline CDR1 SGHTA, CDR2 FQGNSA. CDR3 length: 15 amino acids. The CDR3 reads CASSRGHYSNQPQHF. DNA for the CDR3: TGTGCCAGCAGCCGAGGACACTATAGCAATCAGCCCCAGCATTTT. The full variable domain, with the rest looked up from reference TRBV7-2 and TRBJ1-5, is GAGVSQSPSNKVTEKGKDVELRCDPISGHTALYWYRQSLGQGLEFLIYFQGNSAPDKSGLPSDRFSAERTGGSVSTLTIQRTQQEDSAVYLCASSRGHYSNQPQHFGDGTRLSIL.

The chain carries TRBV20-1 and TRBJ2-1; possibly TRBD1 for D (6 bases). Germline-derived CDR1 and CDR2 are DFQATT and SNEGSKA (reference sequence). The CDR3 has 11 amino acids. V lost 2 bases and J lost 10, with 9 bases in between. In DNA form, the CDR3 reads TGCAGTGCTAGAACCGGGACAGAGCAGTTCTTC. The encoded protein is CSARTGTEQFF.

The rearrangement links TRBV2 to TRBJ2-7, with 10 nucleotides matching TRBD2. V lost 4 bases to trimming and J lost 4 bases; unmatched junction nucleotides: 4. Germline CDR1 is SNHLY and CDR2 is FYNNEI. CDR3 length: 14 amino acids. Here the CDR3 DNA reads TGTGCCAGCAGTGCTAGCGGGAGTAGTTACGAGCAGTACTTC. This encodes CASSASGSSYEQYF.

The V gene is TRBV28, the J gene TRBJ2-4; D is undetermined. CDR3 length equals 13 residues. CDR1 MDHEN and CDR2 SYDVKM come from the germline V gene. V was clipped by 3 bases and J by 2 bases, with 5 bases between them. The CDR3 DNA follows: TGTGCCAGCAGTTTTTATACCAAAAACATTCAGTACTTC. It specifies CASSFYTKNIQYF.

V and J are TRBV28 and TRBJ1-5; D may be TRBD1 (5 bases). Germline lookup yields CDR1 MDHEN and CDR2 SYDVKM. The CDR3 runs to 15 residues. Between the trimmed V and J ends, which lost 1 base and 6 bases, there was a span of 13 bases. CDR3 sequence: CASSLSSWGGQPQHF. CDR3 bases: TGTGCCAGCAGTTTATCGTCCTGGGGGGGTCAGCCCCAGCATTTT.